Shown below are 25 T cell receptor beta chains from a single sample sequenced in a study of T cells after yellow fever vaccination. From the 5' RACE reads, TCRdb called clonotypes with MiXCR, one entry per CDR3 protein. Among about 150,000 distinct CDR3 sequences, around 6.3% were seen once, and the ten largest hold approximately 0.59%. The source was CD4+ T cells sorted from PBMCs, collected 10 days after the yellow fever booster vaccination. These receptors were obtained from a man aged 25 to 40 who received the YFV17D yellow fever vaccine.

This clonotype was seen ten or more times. The DNA of the CDR3 is TGTGCCAGCAGCTTAGTACCCTCCGGGTGGCAAGCTGGAAACACCATATATTTT. As protein: CASSLVPSGWQAGNTIYF. The J gene is TRBJ1-3, the V gene TRBV11-3, with D unclear. Germline V lookup: CDR1 SGHNT, CDR2 YENEEA. The CDR3 is 18 residues long. V was pared by 1 base and J by 2 bases, with 18 bases between.

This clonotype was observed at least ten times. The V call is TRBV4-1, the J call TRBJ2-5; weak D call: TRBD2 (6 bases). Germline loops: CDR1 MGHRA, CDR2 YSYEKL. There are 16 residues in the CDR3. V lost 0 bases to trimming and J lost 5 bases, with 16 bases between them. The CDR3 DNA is TGCGCCAGCAGCCAAGAAGAAACTAGCCATGGGGAGACCCAGTACTTC. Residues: CASSQEETSHGETQYF.

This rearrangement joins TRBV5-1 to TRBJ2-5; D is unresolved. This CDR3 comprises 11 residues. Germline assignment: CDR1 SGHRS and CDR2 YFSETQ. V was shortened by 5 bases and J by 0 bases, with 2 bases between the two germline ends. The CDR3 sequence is CASRDQETQYF. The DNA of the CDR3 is TGCGCCAGCAGGGACCAAGAGACCCAGTACTTC.

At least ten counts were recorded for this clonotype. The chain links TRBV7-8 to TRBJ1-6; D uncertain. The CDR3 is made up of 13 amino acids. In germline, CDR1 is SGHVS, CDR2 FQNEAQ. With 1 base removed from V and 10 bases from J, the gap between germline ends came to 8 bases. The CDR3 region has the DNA TGTGCCAGCAGCTTAGAGACTTACTCACCCCTCCACTTT. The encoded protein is CASSLETYSPLHF.

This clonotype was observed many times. CDR3 DNA sequence: TGCAGTGCTAGAGATGGCCGGTTGACAACTAATGAAAAACTGTTTTTT. Translating it yields CSARDGRLTTNEKLFF. The chain links TRBV20-1 to TRBJ1-4; no definite D call. Germline V gives CDR1 DFQATT, CDR2 SNEGSKA (reference sequence). This CDR3 spans 16 amino acids. V lost 0 bases, J lost 0 bases, and 11 bases lay in between.

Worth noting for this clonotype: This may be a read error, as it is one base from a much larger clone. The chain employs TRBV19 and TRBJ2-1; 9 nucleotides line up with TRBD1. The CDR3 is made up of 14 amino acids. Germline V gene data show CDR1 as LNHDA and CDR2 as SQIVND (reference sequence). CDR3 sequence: CGSSRDRERNEQFF. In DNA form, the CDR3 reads TGTGGCAGCAGCCGGGACAGGGAAAGAAATGAGCAGTTCTTC.

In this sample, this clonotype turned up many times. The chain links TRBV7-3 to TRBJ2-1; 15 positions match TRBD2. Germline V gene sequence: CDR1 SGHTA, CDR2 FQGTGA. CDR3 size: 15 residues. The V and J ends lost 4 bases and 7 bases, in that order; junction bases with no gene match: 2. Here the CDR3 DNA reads TGTGCCAGCAGCTGGACTAGCGGGAGGGGGAATGAGCAGTTCTTC. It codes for CASSWTSGRGNEQFF.

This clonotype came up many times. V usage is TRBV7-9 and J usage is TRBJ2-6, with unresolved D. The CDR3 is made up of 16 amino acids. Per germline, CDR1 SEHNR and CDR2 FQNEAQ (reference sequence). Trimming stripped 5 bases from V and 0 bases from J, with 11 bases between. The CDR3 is CASSHFLSSGANVLTF. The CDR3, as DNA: TGTGCCAGCAGCCATTTTCTAAGCTCTGGGGCCAACGTCCTGACTTTC.

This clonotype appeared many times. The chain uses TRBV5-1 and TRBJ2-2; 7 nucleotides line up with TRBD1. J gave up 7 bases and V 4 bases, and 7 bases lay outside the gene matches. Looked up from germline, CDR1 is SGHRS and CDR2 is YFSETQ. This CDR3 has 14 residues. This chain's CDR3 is CASSPGQENGELFF. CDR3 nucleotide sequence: TGCGCCAGCAGCCCAGGACAGGAAAACGGGGAGCTGTTTTTT.

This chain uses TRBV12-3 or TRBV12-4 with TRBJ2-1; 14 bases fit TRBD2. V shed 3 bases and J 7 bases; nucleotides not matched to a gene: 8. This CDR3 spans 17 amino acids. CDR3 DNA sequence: TGTGCCAGCAGTTTCCGACTAGCGGGAGGGCTACTGAATGAGCAGTTCTTC. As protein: CASSFRLAGGLLNEQFF.

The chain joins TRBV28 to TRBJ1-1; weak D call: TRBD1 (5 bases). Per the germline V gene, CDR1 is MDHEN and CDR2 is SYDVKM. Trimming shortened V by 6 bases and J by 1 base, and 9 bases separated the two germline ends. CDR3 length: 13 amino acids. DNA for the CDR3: TGTGCCAGCAGGGGGACGGAGAACACTGAAGCTTTCTTT. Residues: CASRGTENTEAFF.

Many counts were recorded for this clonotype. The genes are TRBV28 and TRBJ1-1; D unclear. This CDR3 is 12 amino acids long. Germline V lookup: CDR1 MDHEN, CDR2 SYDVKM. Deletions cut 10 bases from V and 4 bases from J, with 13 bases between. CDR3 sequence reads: CATWVGSTEAFF. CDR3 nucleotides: TGTGCCACTTGGGTTGGTAGCACTGAAGCTTTCTTT.

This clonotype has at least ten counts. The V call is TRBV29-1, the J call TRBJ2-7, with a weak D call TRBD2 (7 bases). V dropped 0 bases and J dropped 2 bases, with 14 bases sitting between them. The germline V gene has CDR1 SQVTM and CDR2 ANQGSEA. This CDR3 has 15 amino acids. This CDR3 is CSVEDSGGATYEQYF. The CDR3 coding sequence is TGCAGCGTTGAAGATTCGGGGGGCGCGACCTACGAGCAGTACTTC.

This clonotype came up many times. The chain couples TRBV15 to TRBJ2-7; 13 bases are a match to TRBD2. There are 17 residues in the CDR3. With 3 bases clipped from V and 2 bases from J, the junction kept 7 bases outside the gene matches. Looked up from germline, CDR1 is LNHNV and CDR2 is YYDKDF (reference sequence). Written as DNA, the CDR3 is TGTGCCACCAGCAGGGCCGGGACTAGCGGGGTCACCTACGAGCAGTACTTC. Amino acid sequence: CATSRAGTSGVTYEQYF. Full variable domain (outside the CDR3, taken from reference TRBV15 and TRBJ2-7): DAMVIQNPRYQVTQFGKPVTLSCSQTLNHNVMYWYQQKSSQAPKLLFHYYDKDFNNEADTPDNFQSRRPNTSFCFLDIRSPGLGDTAMYLCATSRAGTSGVTYEQYFGPGTRLTVT.

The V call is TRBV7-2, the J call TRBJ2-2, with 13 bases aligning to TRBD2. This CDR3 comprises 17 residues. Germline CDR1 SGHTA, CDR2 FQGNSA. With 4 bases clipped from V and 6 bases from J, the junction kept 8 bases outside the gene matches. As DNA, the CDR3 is TGTGCCAGCAGCTCGGGACTAGCGGGATTATCATCCGGGGAGCTGTTTTTT. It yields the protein CASSSGLAGLSSGELFF.

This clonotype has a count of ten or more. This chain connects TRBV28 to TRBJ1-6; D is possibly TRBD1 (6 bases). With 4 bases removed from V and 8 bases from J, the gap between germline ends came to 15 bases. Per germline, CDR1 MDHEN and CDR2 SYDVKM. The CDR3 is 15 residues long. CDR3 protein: CASSSRDKFDSPLHF. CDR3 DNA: TGTGCCAGCAGTTCGCGGGACAAATTCGATTCACCCCTCCACTTT. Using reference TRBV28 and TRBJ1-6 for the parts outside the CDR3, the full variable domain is DVKVTQSSRYLVKRTGEKVFLECVQDMDHENMFWYRQDPGLGLRLIYFSYDVKMKEKGDIPEGYSVSREKKERFSLILESASTNQTSMYLCASSSRDKFDSPLHFGNGTRLTVT.

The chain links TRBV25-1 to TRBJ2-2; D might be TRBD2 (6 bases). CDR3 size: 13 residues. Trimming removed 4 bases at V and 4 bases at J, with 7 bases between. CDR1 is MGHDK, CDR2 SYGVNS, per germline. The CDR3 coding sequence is TGTGCCAGCAGTGGGAGGGGCACCGGGGAGCTGTTTTTT. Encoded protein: CASSGRGTGELFF.

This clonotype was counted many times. In nucleotides, the CDR3 is TGCAGTGCTAGAGTACGAAGCGGGAGGTATGAGACCCAGTACTTC. Translation: CSARVRSGRYETQYF. J is TRBJ2-5 and V is TRBV20-1; 9 bases map to TRBD2. Germline-derived CDR1 and CDR2 are DFQATT and SNEGSKA (reference sequence). Trimming took 1 base from V and 5 from J; bases not matched to a gene: 8. This CDR3 region has 15 residues.

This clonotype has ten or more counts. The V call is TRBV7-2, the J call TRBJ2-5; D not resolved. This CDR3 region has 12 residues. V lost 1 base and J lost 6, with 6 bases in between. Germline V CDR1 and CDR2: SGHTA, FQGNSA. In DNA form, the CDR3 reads TGTGCCAGCAGCTTAGAGGTGAAGACCCAGTACTTC. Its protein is CASSLEVKTQYF. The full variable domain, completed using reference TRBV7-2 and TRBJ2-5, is GAGVSQSPSNKVTEKGKDVELRCDPISGHTALYWYRQSLGQGLEFLIYFQGNSAPDKSGLPSDRFSAERTGGSVSTLTIQRTQQEDSAVYLCASSLEVKTQYFGPGTRLLVL.

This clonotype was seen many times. The CDR3 sequence: CASSLEAGAAGELFF. The CDR3, as DNA: TGTGCCAGCAGCTTAGAGGCGGGAGCTGCTGGGGAGCTGTTTTTT. V usage is TRBV7-2 and J usage is TRBJ2-2; TRBD2 agrees at 7 bases. In germline, CDR1 is SGHTA, CDR2 FQGNSA. The CDR3 length is 15 residues. V shed 1 base and J 8 bases; nucleotides not matched to a gene: 7.

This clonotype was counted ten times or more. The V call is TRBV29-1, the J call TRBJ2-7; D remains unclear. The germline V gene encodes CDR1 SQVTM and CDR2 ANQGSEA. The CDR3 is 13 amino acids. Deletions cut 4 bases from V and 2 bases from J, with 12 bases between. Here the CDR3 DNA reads TGCAGCGTTGCCTCCGTACAGACCTACGAGCAGTACTTC. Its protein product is CSVASVQTYEQYF.

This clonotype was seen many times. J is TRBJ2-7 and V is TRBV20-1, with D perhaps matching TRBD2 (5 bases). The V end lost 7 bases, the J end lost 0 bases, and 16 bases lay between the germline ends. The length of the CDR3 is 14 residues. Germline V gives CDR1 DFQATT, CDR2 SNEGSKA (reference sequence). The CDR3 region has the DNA TGCAGTGTCCAGAGGGTGGGAAGCTCCTACGAGCAGTACTTC. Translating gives CSVQRVGSSYEQYF.

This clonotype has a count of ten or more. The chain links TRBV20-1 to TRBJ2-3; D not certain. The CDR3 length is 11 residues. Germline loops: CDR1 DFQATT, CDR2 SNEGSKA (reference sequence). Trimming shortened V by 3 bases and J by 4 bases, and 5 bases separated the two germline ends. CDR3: CSASIADTQYF. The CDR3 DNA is TGCAGTGCTAGCATTGCAGATACGCAGTATTTT.

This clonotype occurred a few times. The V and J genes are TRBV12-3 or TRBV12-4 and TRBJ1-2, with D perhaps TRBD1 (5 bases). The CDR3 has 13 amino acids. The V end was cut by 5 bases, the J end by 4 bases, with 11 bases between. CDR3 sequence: CASSLDTLYGYTF. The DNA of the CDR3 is TGTGCCAGCAGTCTGGACACCCTCTATGGCTACACCTTC.

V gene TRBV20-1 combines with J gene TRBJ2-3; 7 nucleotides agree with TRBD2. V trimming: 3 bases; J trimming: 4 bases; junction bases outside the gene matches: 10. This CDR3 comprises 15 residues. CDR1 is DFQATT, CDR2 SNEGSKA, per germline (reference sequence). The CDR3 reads CSASNVGGRADTQYF. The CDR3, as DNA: TGCAGTGCTAGTAATGTGGGCGGGAGAGCAGATACGCAGTATTTT.